The present TCR beta chain was sequenced within a study of shared clonotypes between healthy human individuals (TCRdb year 2020). With respect to the entire study: Three men and two women, aged 18 to 49 years, made up the cohort. To estimate repertoire size and how much clonotype sharing occurs between individuals, the study deeply sequenced the blood TCR repertoires of about five healthy adults. To increase sequencing depth and limit assay-specific biases, different laboratories used diverse techniques to prepare libraries and sequence TCR repertoires. Leukapheresis yielded between about 0.94 and 8.9 billion PBMCs per donor. Points the paper makes about the study in general: Only blood was sampled, and tissue TCR repertoires likely differ from those in blood. Pairwise subsampling led to the expectation that sequencing depth would affect the degree of clonotype sharing among donors. The genetic and exposure-history diversity represented was limited by the small number of donors.

In regard to this clone: Its binding antigen is unknown. Base qualities are not recorded, but no much larger clone differs from it by a single base.

Healthy HIV-negative adults with no recently reported acute infections or vaccinations were included as donors. Every donor was a Caucasian adult residing in Nashville, Tennessee, USA. For unsorted samples, 80 million to 100 million PBMCs were counted, and genomic DNA was extracted using the QIAamp DNA Blood Mini kit. Blood was obtained by leukapheresis, after which PBMCs were separated by Ficoll-Histopaque density gradient centrifugation and cryopreserved in liquid nitrogen vapor phase. TCR CDR3 regions were amplified from genomic DNA by multiplex PCR using the deep immunoSEQ assay. Extracted genomic DNA from each cell subset was distributed evenly across all wells of several immunoSEQ 96-well plates, and each plate was treated as a replicate. For unsorted PBMC, approximately 290 ng genomic DNA, equal to roughly 32,000 T cell genomes, was loaded into each replicate PCR. Ten immunoSEQ deep assay plates were used to sequence the unsorted PBMC genomic DNA. The purified libraries were quantified using a Qubit 3.0 fluorometer, sized with a Bioanalyzer 2100, and then quantified again using the KAPA Library Quantification kit. Each immunoSEQ 96-well plate was sequenced on its own single-read 150-cycle Illumina NextSeq 550 flow cell. The authors' pipeline ran thus. Because the immunoSEQ output held only junctional sequences and lacked quality scores, the filtering could not match the filtering applied to full-length reads. To assign V/J genes and CDR3, sequences were annotated using PyIR, a Python wrapper for IgBLAST v1.9, with IMGT germline references. Any read was removed if the V/J assignment was weak (E-value above 1e-6), the CDR3 was missing, or the read contained stop codons, out-of-frame junctions, or ambiguous translated residues. V3J clonotypes were defined as sequences sharing the same inferred V gene, J gene, and CDR3 amino acid sequence. The percentage overlap between two repertoires was calculated by dividing the number of shared unique clonotypes by the size of the smaller repertoire. Three approaches were used to assess repertoire richness: RTK rarefaction, the Chao1 estimator, and Recon v2.1 estimates of unobserved clonotypes. Drawn from immuneACCESS, this table holds only the in-frame rearrangements with V and J called that TCRdb kept. Clones are partly lost; checked studies trace under half to an unresolved V gene and leave the rest unexplained. V and J calls and clone size come straight from that table; D and trimming were deduced from the DNA. The sample contains around 500,000 clones, 75% to 85% of them found a single time. Approximately 12% of the sample is held by the ten biggest clonotypes.

The source of this sequence is a woman aged 40 to 49 in good health. Some clones in this sample may be carry-over from other donors' samples. Sequenced: PBMCs.

The CDR3 in this case is CASSILARNYEQYF. At the DNA level, the sequence is TGTGCCAGTAGTATATTAGCGCGCAACTACGAGCAGTACTTC. The rearrangement joined TRBV19 to TRBJ2-7; perhaps TRBD2 is the D gene, with 5 bases matching. From its cysteine to its phenylalanine, the CDR3 spans 14 amino acids. Left in the record is the CDR3 DNA by itself, 42 bases read in frame from the first base. CDR1 and CDR2 are read off the germline V gene (reference sequence) as LNHDA and SQIVND. Trimming removed 2 bases from V and 3 bases from J, leaving 11 bases between the germline ends.